Below are 17 T cell receptor beta chains sequenced from a single sample in a study of control samples from healthy donors and cancer patients (dated by TCRdb to the early 2020s). The library came from the immunoSEQ multiplex PCR assay. The immuneACCESS repertoire file appears here via TCRdb, limited to in-frame rearrangements. These files lack a portion of the clones; in checked studies, under half of the deficit traces to unresolved V genes, and the cause of the others is not known. The sample table on file contains some 180,000 clones. The ten biggest clones cover more than 2% of the sample. Source material: blood. The receptors were gathered from a woman aged 30 to 39 in good health.

The chain recombines TRBV4-1 with TRBJ1-4; maybe TRBD1 (6 bases). V lost 1 base, J lost 6 bases, and 12 bases lay in between. The CDR3 consists of 15 residues. In germline, CDR1 is MGHRA, CDR2 YSYEKL. The CDR3 here is CASSQAVRGYEKLFF. CDR3 in DNA: TGCGCCAGCAGCCAAGCCGTCAGGGGTTATGAAAAACTGTTTTTT.

This rearrangement joins TRBV28 to TRBJ2-7, with a tentative D call TRBD2 (6 bases). CDR1 MDHEN and CDR2 SYDVKM come from the germline V gene. The CDR3 is made up of 14 amino acids. V lost 2 bases and J 7 bases, leaving 15 bases between the germline ends. The CDR3 reads CASSLLPGVGEQYF. The CDR3 bases are TGTGCCAGCAGTTTACTCCCGGGGGTAGGGGAGCAGTACTTC.

Turning to this clone: This sample includes further DNA sequences coding for the same CDR3. The genes are TRBV5-1 and TRBJ1-5; D is ambiguous. The V gene lost 0 bases and the J gene lost 2 bases, with 6 bases spanning the gap. Germline V CDR1 and CDR2: SGHRS, YFSETQ. The CDR3 sequence is 14 residues long. CDR3 sequence (DNA): TGCGCCAGCAGCTTGGGGGGAGGCAATCAGCCCCAGCATTTT. This sequence encodes CASSLGGGNQPQHF. Complete variable domain (other parts from reference TRBV5-1 and TRBJ1-5): KAGVTQTPRYLIKTRGQQVTLSCSPISGHRSVSWYQQTPGQGLQFLFEYFSETQRNKGNFPGRFSGRQFSNSRSEMNVSTLELGDSALYLCASSLGGGNQPQHFGDGTRLSIL.

V and J are TRBV12-3 or TRBV12-4 and TRBJ1-2, with D possibly matching TRBD1 (5 bases). The CDR3 loop spans 12 amino acids. The V gene lost 6 bases and the J gene lost 10 bases, with 15 bases spanning the gap. The CDR3 DNA is TGTGCCAGCAGACTTAGACAGAAACCCTACACCTTC. This gives the protein CASRLRQKPYTF.

This chain links TRBV3-1 (or the pseudogene TRBV3-2) with TRBJ2-3, with D possibly being TRBD1 or TRBD2 (7 bases each). CDR3 length equals 16 residues. With 0 bases removed from V and 9 bases from J, the gap between germline ends came to 19 bases. Germline values: CDR1 LGHDT, CDR2 YNNKEL (reference sequence). In DNA form, the CDR3 reads TGTGCCAGCAGCCAAGATGAGCGGCTCAGGGGGGGGACGCAGTATTTT. Protein sequence: CASSQDERLRGGTQYF.

The chain couples TRBV3-1 (or the pseudogene TRBV3-2) to TRBJ1-5; weak D call: TRBD1 (6 bases). The CDR3 is made up of 18 amino acids. V lost 0 bases to trimming and J lost 3 bases, with 18 bases between them. Germline CDR1 and CDR2: LGHDT and YNNKEL (reference sequence). The CDR3: CASSQDPPRTDFNQPQHF. In DNA, the CDR3 is TGTGCCAGCAGCCAAGACCCCCCCCGGACAGACTTCAATCAGCCCCAGCATTTT.

The J gene is TRBJ2-5, the V gene TRBV27; no definite D call. Germline assignment: CDR1 MNHEY and CDR2 SMNVEV (reference sequence). This CDR3 has 13 residues. V shed 3 bases and J shed 4 bases, with 9 bases lying between them. This CDR3 reads CASSFEGSETQYF. CDR3 nucleotides: TGTGCCAGCAGTTTTGAAGGGTCAGAGACCCAGTACTTC.

The chain couples TRBV6-6 to TRBJ1-1; the match to TRBD1 covers 7 bases. The CDR3 has 15 amino acids. Germline trimming cut 2 bases from V and 7 bases from J; bases unmatched to any gene: 10. CDR1 MNHNY and CDR2 SVGAGI come from the germline V gene (reference sequence). CDR3 loop: CASSYATGDWVEAFF. In DNA form, the CDR3 reads TGTGCCAGCAGTTACGCAACAGGGGATTGGGTTGAAGCTTTCTTT.

The CDR3 sequence is CASSQGGRLGEKLFF. DNA of the CDR3: TGCGCCAGCAGCCAAGGGGGTCGGCTCGGTGAAAAACTGTTTTTT. The chain is built from TRBV4-3 and TRBJ1-4; no reliable D call. Germline loops: CDR1 LGHNA, CDR2 YSLEER. CDR3 length: 15 residues. Trimming removed 1 base at V and 7 bases at J, with 13 bases between.

CDR3 residues: CSAPRTYEQYF. In DNA form, the CDR3 reads TGCAGTGCCCCCCGGACGTACGAGCAGTACTTC. The gene calls are TRBV20-1 and TRBJ2-7; D not resolved. CDR1 DFQATT and CDR2 SNEGSKA come from the germline V gene (reference sequence). The CDR3 length is 11 residues. The V end was cut by 6 bases, the J end by 4 bases, with 10 bases between.

The rearrangement uses TRBV5-5 and TRBJ2-1; 9 bases are a match to TRBD1. The CDR3 runs 15 residues. The V segment lost 3 bases and the J segment 5 bases; nucleotides outside the gene matches: 6. Germline-derived CDR1 and CDR2 are SGHKS and YYEKEE (reference sequence). For the CDR3, the DNA is TGTGCCAGCAGCTCGGGACAGGGCATCGACAATGAGCAGTTCTTC. Its protein product is CASSSGQGIDNEQFF.

The chain has TRBV19 and TRBJ1-2; the D is unclear. From germline, CDR1 is LNHDA and CDR2 SQIVND (reference sequence). CDR3 length: 11 amino acids. Trimming took 6 bases from V and 7 from J, leaving 9 bases between them. Here the CDR3 reads CASRARGGYTF. The CDR3 nucleotides are TGTGCCAGTAGGGCCCGGGGTGGCTACACCTTC.

The J gene is TRBJ2-1, the V gene TRBV7-9, with a possible D match to TRBD1 (5 bases). The V end was cut by 5 bases, the J end by 2 bases, with 16 bases between. This CDR3 has 16 amino acids. Per the germline V gene, CDR1 is SEHNR and CDR2 is FQNEAQ (reference sequence). The CDR3 loop reads CASSDPRETPYNEQFF. CDR3 coding DNA: TGTGCCAGCAGCGACCCCAGGGAAACTCCCTACAATGAGCAGTTCTTC.

Turning to this clone: One junction end does not reproduce the germline sequence, and a read error may be involved. The V and J genes are TRBV28 and TRBJ2-3; 11 bases align to TRBD2. Per the germline V gene, CDR1 is MDHEN and CDR2 is SYDVKM. The CDR3 has 13 amino acids. The CDR3 region has the DNA TGTGCCAGCAGTTTAAGAATAGCGGGGGGGTCCTCTTTT. This codes for CASSLRIAGGSSF.

The rearrangement links TRBV10-1 to TRBJ1-5; tentatively, D is TRBD1 (5 bases). V was trimmed by 8 bases and J by 3 bases, leaving 14 bases between them. This CDR3 is 14 amino acids long. Germline loops: CDR1 WNHNN, CDR2 SYGVQD (reference sequence). The DNA for the CDR3 is TGCGCCAGCCCGAGGGGCACCCCCAATCAGCCCCAGCATTTT. Translation gives CASPRGTPNQPQHF.

This chain uses TRBV6-2 or TRBV6-3 with TRBJ2-1; 8 bases are shared with TRBD2. The CDR3 is 15 amino acids. Trimming cost V 2 bases and J 3 bases; bases outside gene matches: 3. The germline V gene has CDR1 MNHEY and CDR2 SVGEGT. DNA of the CDR3: TGTGCCAGCAGTTACGAGAGCGGGGGCTACAATGAGCAGTTCTTC. Its translation is CASSYESGGYNEQFF.

The V and J genes are TRBV6-1 and TRBJ2-1; the D is unclear. The CDR3 is 16 amino acids. Trimming took 4 bases from V and 1 from J, leaving 14 bases between them. Per germline, CDR1 MNHNS and CDR2 SASEGT. The CDR3 region is CASSAEAPWSYNEQFF. The CDR3 DNA sequence: TGTGCCAGCAGTGCCGAGGCACCCTGGTCCTACAATGAGCAGTTCTTC.